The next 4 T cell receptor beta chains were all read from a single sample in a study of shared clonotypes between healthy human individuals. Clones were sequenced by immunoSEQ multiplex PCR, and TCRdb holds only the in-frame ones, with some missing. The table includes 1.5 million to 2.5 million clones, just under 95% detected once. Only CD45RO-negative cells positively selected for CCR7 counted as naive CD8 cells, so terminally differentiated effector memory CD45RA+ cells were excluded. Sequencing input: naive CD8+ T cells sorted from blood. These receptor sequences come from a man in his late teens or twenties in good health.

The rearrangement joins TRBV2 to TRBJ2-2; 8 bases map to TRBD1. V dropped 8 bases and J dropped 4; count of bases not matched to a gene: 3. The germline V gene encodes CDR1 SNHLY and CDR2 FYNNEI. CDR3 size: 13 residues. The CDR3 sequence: CASVTGVTGELFF. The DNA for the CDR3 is TGTGCCAGCGTGACAGGGGTCACCGGGGAGCTGTTTTTT.

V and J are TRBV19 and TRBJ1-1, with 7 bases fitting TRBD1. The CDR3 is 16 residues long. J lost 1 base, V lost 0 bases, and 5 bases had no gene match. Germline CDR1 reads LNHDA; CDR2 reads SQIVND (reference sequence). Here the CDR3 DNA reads TGTGCCAGTAGTATAGAATGGGACAGCCCGAACACTGAAGCTTTCTTT. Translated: CASSIEWDSPNTEAFF. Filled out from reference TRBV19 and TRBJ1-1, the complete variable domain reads DGGITQSPKYLFRKEGQNVTLSCEQNLNHDAMYWYRQDPGQGLRLIYYSQIVNDFQKGDIAEGYSVSREKKESFPLTVTSAQKNPTAFYLCASSIEWDSPNTEAFFGQGTRLTVV.

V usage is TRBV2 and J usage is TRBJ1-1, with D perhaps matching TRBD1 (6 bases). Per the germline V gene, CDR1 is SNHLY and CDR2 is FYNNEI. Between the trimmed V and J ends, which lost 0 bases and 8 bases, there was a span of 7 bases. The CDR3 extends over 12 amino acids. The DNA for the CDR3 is TGTGCCAGCAGTGAAGCGGGGGGCGAAGCTTTCTTT. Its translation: CASSEAGGEAFF. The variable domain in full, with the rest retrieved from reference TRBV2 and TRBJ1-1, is EPEVTQTPSHQVTQMGQEVILRCVPISNHLYFYWYRQILGQKVEFLVSFYNNEISEKSEIFDDQFSVERPDGSNFTLKIRSTKLEDSAMYFCASSEAGGEAFFGQGTRLTVV.

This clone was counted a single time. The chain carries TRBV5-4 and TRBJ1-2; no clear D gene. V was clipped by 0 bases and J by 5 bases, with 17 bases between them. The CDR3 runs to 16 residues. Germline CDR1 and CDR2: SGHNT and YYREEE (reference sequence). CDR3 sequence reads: CASSLAPVDGVYGYTF. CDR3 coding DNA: TGTGCCAGCAGCTTGGCCCCCGTAGACGGTGTATATGGCTACACCTTC.